The TCR beta chain under discussion was sequenced for a study of T-cell memory formation after mild COVID-19. Per the germline V gene, CDR1 is MNHEY and CDR2 is SVGEGT. The V end was cut by 4 bases, the J end by 2 bases, with 9 bases between. This CDR3 has 14 residues. cDNA libraries for TCR alpha and TCR beta, carrying sample barcodes and UMIs, came from 5'RACE with constant-segment primers. TCRdb reprocessed the 5' RACE reads with MiXCR, giving one entry per CDR3 protein. The repertoire holds 540,000 or so distinct CDR3 sequences, with around 21% as singletons. The TCR comes from an adult woman who had mild COVID-19 (a few samples of this study predate the infection). Cell type and time point are not known. V and J are TRBV6-2 or TRBV6-3 and TRBJ2-1; D remains unclear. Sequencing was carried out using PBMCs or a T cell subset sorted from them (not recorded which). CDR3 in amino acids: CASSSSGPYNEQFF. The CDR3 nucleotides are TGTGCCAGCAGTTCCTCCGGACCCTACAATGAGCAGTTCTTC.